The present T cell receptor beta chain was sequenced within a study of neurological immune-mediated disorders (dated by TCRdb to the late 2010s). Regarding the research as a whole: Using UMI-based sequencing, the study compared peripheral blood TCR-beta repertoires from patients with HTLV-I-associated myelopathy (HAM/TSP), patients with multiple sclerosis, and healthy controls. The cohort was made up of about 66 subjects, consisting of some 15 HAM/TSP patients, about 34 multiple sclerosis patients and some 20 healthy controls. Longitudinal HAM/TSP and healthy donors were sampled at 3 time-points each (about 3-45 month intervals). Alongside PBMC samples, the set of more than 85 TCR-beta libraries contained longitudinal samples, technical triplicates, and paired CD4+ and CD8+ T-cell subsets that had been sorted. Study-wide conclusions, independent of this receptor: TCR clonal expansion was greatest in HAM/TSP patients and smallest in MS patients, who ranked below even healthy controls. Across subjects, expanded clones never shared an identical CDR3 amino acid sequence, which suggests that the TCR-beta repertoires in every group were private.

cDNA synthesis used template-switch 5'RACE with a primer carrying a 10-nucleotide random unique molecular identifier tagging each TCR transcript. Over 200 million TCR-beta sequences, covering 15-18 subjects, were produced in each sequencing run. Total RNA was extracted with the RNeasy kit. The KAPA Real-time Library Amplification kit was used to amplify TCR-beta VDJ regions with primers targeting the TCR constant region and the 5'RACE anchor. Sample indexes and Illumina adaptors were added in a first PCR, after which library yield was increased in a second PCR. After purification with Ampure beads, the TCR product of roughly 650 bp was size-selected on a 2% E-gel SizeSelection system. Before pooling, libraries had their quality checked on a Bioanalyzer, their concentration measured with Qubit, and their quantity determined with the Kapa Library Quantification kit. Paired-end 2 x 150 bp sequencing of the libraries was performed on an Illumina HiSeq 2500. To increase sequence diversity, roughly 25-31% phiX was spiked into each library pool. Under the source paper's analysis protocol: The quality-filtered reads were processed with the UMI-based MiGEC pipeline, whose error correction step removed more than 75% of the raw TCR sequences. IMGT germline references were used for aligning VDJ genes, and each clonotype was defined as a unique CDR3 amino acid sequence together with its V-J genes. VDJtools evaluated clonal expansion, Shannon diversity and CDR3 relatedness (CalcPairwiseDistances, ClusterSamples); CLCbio workbench built phylogenetic trees. A clone was classed as expanded if it had 8 or more unique UMIs, a cutoff based on coefficient-of-variation modelling across technical triplicates. Using fastp at Q25 and MiXCR, TCRdb reprocessed the public reads and kept productive beta chains. When rows share a CDR3 protein, they turn into one entry using the most common DNA and genes. Clone size and V and J calls follow TCRdb, not the original study. In this sample the table shows roughly 34,000 distinct CDR3 sequences, less than 15% of which occur a single time. The ten largest clones represent less than 2.5% of the sample.

This clonotype was detected ten times or more. The antigen it recognizes is unknown. No much larger clonotype is one base removed from it; base qualities were not supplied. Looking up the germline V gene (reference sequence) yields CDR1 LGHDT and CDR2 YNNKEL. V is pared back by 5 bases and J by 3 bases, with 5 bases lying between the germline termini. The CDR3 starts with the cysteine, ends with the phenylalanine, and has 12 residues. Only the CDR3 DNA stays, 36 bases, in frame from base 1. The time point tag for this specimen amounts to: longitudinal time-point 2. The healthy controls were volunteers from blood banks in Maryland, USA. Libraries from unsorted PBMCs were made from 2 million PBMCs kept in RNAlater at -80 degrees C until RNA extraction. PBMCs were separated from peripheral blood using Ficoll-Hypaque density gradient centrifugation and then cryopreserved in liquid nitrogen.

Sequencing used PBMCs. This receptor was obtained from a woman aged 40 to 49 in good health. Recombination joined TRBV3-1 with TRBJ1-5; there is no confident call for the D gene. The nucleotide sequence reads as follows: TGTGCCAGCAGCTTACTCAATCAGCCCCAGCATTTT. This gives the protein CASSLLNQPQHF.